This T cell receptor (beta chain) stems from a study of blood T cell repertoires in COVID-19. The V gene end was trimmed by 7 bases and the J gene end by 10 bases; junction bases not matched to a gene: 12. The CDR3 has 13 residues. From germline, CDR1 is SGHAT and CDR2 FQNNGV. Source study methods: Reference gene primer amplification gave estimated nucleated cell counts. Clones were sequenced by immunoSEQ multiplex PCR, and TCRdb holds only the in-frame ones, with some missing. V and J calls and clone size come straight from that table; D and trimming were deduced from the DNA. The data show around 260,000 clones, roughly 80% seen once.

The source material was PBMCs or T cells enriched from blood (not recorded which). J is TRBJ1-1 and V is TRBV11-2; TRBD1 aligns across 7 bases. The source of this sequence is a man aged 30 to 45 with acute COVID-19. The CDR3 sequence: CASKGQMYLGAFF. The CDR3 nucleotides are TGTGCCAGCAAGGGACAGATGTACCTTGGAGCTTTCTTT.